This T cell receptor beta chain was captured by sequencing in a study of blood T cell repertoires in COVID-19. Across the study: Nucleic acid was either cDNA or gDNA, and it came from T cells, B-cell-depleted T cells, or PBMCs.

Original processing notes: Nucleated cell number was recorded as an estimate derived from reference gene primer amplification. Sequencing was performed with immunoSEQ multiplex PCR; in TCRdb, only in-frame clones are kept and a portion is missing. That table furnishes V, J and clone size, whereas the DNA furnished D and trimming. The table shows over 85,000 clones, with about four fifths occurring only once. The CDR3 runs to 14 residues. Germline V gene sequence: CDR1 LGHDT, CDR2 YNNKEL (reference sequence). V lost 1 base and J lost 1, with 8 bases in between. The chain couples TRBV3-1 (or the pseudogene TRBV3-2) to TRBJ2-7, with D possibly being TRBD1 (5 bases). Sequencing was carried out using peripheral blood. The sequence was obtained from a human donor in a cohort sampled during active COVID-19. CDR3 residues: CASSQARQSYEQYF. CDR3 DNA: TGTGCCAGCAGCCAAGCTAGACAGTCCTACGAGCAGTACTTC.